This is a list of T cell receptor beta chains from one sample in a study of blood T cell repertoires in COVID-19. Profiling relied on immunoSEQ multiplex PCR, and the TCRdb table lists in-frame clones only, not all of them. The repertoire holds about 43,000 clones, with around 86% as singletons. Specimen: peripheral blood. These receptors all come from an elderly woman with acute or convalescent COVID-19. Both conserved end residues are part of each CDR3. D genes are given only for firm matches.

D gene | J gene | V gene | CDR3 protein | CDR3 DNA
TRBD2 | TRBJ2-5 | TRBV2 | CASSELRLAVETQYF | TGTGCCAGCAGTGAATTGAGACTAGCAGTGGAGACCCAGTACTTC
TRBD1 | TRBJ1-5 | TRBV28 | CASSSIQGGNQPQHF | TGTGCCAGCAGTTCGATACAGGGGGGGAATCAGCCCCAGCATTTT
TRBD1 | TRBJ2-5 | TRBV5-1 | CASSVDRAETQYF | TGCGCCAGCAGCGTCGACAGGGCAGAGACCCAGTACTTC
TRBD1 | TRBJ1-2 | TRBV10-2 | CASSKRQGLEEGYTF | TGCGCCAGCAGTAAAAGACAGGGGTTGGAGGAAGGCTACACCTTC
TRBD1 | TRBJ1-2 | TRBV18 | CASSPPGTGALTYGYTF | TGTGCCAGCTCACCACCGGGGACAGGAGCATTGACTTATGGCTACACCTTC
. | TRBJ1-1 | TRBV2 | CASQGRENTEAFF | TGTGCCAGCCAGGGGCGCGAGAACACTGAAGCTTTCTTT
TRBD2 | TRBJ2-3 | TRBV30 | CAWSATSGATDTQYF | TGTGCCTGGAGTGCTACTAGCGGGGCGACAGATACGCAGTATTTT
TRBD1 | TRBJ2-7 | TRBV6-5 | CASSYSIWGQTYEQYF | TGTGCCAGCAGTTACTCGATATGGGGACAGACCTACGAGCAGTACTTC
. | TRBJ1-3 | TRBV11-2 | CASSLDRGGRSSGNTIYF | TGTGCCAGCAGCTTAGATCGGGGGGGACGGAGCTCTGGAAACACCATATATTTT
. | TRBJ1-3 | TRBV30 | CAWIQGGGSNTIYF | TGTGCCTGGATTCAGGGAGGAGGGTCAAACACCATATATTTT
TRBD2 | TRBJ2-1 | TRBV10-2 | CASTLAGGHYNEQFF | TGCGCCAGCACCTTAGCGGGGGGACATTACAATGAGCAGTTCTTC
. | TRBJ1-6 | TRBV18 | CASSPAGGSPSPLHF | TGTGCCAGCTCACCTGCGGGGGGCTCCCCCTCACCCCTCCACTTT
. | TRBJ1-1 | TRBV28 | CASSLPRGSLTEAFF | TGTGCCAGCAGCCTTCCCCGGGGGAGTCTCACTGAAGCTTTCTTT